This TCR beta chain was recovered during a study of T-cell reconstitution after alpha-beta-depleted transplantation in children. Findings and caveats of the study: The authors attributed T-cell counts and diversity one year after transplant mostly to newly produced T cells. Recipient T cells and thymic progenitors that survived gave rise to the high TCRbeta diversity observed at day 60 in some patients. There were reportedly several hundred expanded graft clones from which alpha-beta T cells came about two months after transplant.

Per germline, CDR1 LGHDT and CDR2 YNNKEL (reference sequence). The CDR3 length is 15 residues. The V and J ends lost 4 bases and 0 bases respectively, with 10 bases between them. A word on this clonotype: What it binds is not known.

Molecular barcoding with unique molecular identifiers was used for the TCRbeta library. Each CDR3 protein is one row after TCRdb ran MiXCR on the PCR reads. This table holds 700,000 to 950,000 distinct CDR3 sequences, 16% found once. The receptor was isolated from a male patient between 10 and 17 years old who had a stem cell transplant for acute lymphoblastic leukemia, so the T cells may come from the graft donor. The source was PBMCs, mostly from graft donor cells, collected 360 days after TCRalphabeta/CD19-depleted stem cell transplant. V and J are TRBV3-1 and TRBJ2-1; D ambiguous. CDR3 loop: CASSPTPSSYNEQFF. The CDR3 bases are TGTGCCAGCAGCCCTACTCCATCCTCCTACAATGAGCAGTTCTTC.